The 9 T cell receptor beta chains below were found in one sample sequenced in a study of beta chain features in type 1 diabetes (dated 2018 in TCRdb). Libraries were prepared through the immunoSEQ multiplex PCR assay. The entire amount of isolated RNA was reverse transcribed using the High Capacity cDNA Reverse Transcription Kit, so the sequenced TCRB transcripts were expressed ones. TCRdb carries this immuneACCESS record with in-frame sequences only. Its versions omit some clonotypes, under half of them owing to an unresolved V gene in the studies checked, with the rest unexplained. Within this sample are some 300,000 clones, with 8% of them counted one time only. Together, the top ten hold roughly 1% of the sample. The sample comprised central memory CD4+ T cells from blood. The origin of the receptors is a woman aged 18-35 years in good health.

V usage is TRBV6-6 and J usage is TRBJ2-7; possibly TRBD1 for D (6 bases). Deletions cut 5 bases from V and 2 bases from J, with 13 bases between. Germline lookup yields CDR1 MNHNY and CDR2 SVGAGI (reference sequence). The CDR3 covers 14 residues. CDR3 nucleotides: TGTGCCAGCAGTCGGAGGACAGTCCCCTACGAGCAGTACGTC. Its translation is CASSRRTVPYEQYV.

Notes on this clone: The same CDR3 is also encoded by other DNA sequences in this sample. The chain combines TRBV2 with TRBJ1-2, with 8 nucleotides matching TRBD1. The CDR3 is 13 residues long. Germline V lookup: CDR1 SNHLY, CDR2 FYNNEI. V lost 4 bases, J lost 8 bases, and 6 bases stayed unmatched. The CDR3: CASSGGQGGGYTF. The CDR3 nucleotides read TGTGCCAGCAGTGGCGGACAGGGAGGCGGCTACACCTTC.

The J gene is TRBJ1-4, the V gene TRBV6-1; 9 positions match TRBD1. This CDR3 contains 13 residues. Germline values: CDR1 MNHNS, CDR2 SASEGT. V lost 5 bases, J lost 9 bases, and 4 bases stayed unmatched. CDR3 nucleotide sequence: TGTGCCAGCAGTCGACAGGGGGTAAAAAAACTGTTTTTT. As protein: CASSRQGVKKLFF.

A note on this clone: Its ends do not fully match the called genes, so a read error is possible. This chain connects TRBV9 to TRBJ1-2; D uncertain. CDR1 SGDLS and CDR2 YYNGEE come from the germline V gene. The CDR3 has 16 amino acids. The CDR3 nucleotides read TGTGCCAGCAGCGTAGAGGGAGGGAGACCCATTTATGGTTACACCTTC. Protein: CASSVEGGRPIYGYTF.

This clone occurred a few times. The chain employs TRBV7-9 and TRBJ2-5, with TRBD1 matching over 9 bases. The CDR3 is made up of 13 amino acids. With 3 bases clipped from V and 6 bases from J, the junction kept 2 bases outside the gene matches. Germline lookup yields CDR1 SEHNR and CDR2 FQNEAQ (reference sequence). The CDR3 protein is CASSLTGGKTQYF. As DNA, the CDR3 is TGTGCCAGCAGCTTGACAGGGGGAAAGACCCAGTACTTC.

The chain recombines TRBV6-6 with TRBJ1-4, with no clear D. Deletions cut 6 bases from V and 0 bases from J, with 11 bases between. This CDR3 contains 15 residues. The germline V gene encodes CDR1 MNHNY and CDR2 SVGAGI (reference sequence). The CDR3 bases are TGTGCCAGCAGCTCGGACGGTGCAACTAATGAAAAACTGTTTTTT. Protein sequence: CASSSDGATNEKLFF.

This clone was seen a few times. V usage is TRBV5-1 and J usage is TRBJ1-5, with a tentative D call TRBD1 (5 bases). CDR3 length: 15 residues. Looked up from germline, CDR1 is SGHRS and CDR2 is YFSETQ. Trimming took off 0 bases at V and 0 bases at J, with 7 bases between the two ends. The CDR3 reads CASSLGQNSNQPQHF. For the CDR3, the DNA is TGCGCCAGCAGCTTGGGACAGAATAGCAATCAGCCCCAGCATTTT. Combining the CDR3 with reference TRBV5-1 and TRBJ1-5 gives the whole variable domain KAGVTQTPRYLIKTRGQQVTLSCSPISGHRSVSWYQQTPGQGLQFLFEYFSETQRNKGNFPGRFSGRQFSNSRSEMNVSTLELGDSALYLCASSLGQNSNQPQHFGDGTRLSIL.

This clone was observed a handful of times. The chain uses TRBV6-4 and TRBJ2-2; 7 bases fit TRBD1. This CDR3 has 13 residues. Losses at the gene ends were 4 bases for V and 6 bases for J; bases not matched to a gene: 2. In germline, CDR1 is MRHNA, CDR2 SNTAGT. The CDR3 nucleotides read TGTGCCAGCAGTGCGACAGGGTCCGGGGAGCTGTTTTTT. Protein sequence: CASSATGSGELFF.

The rearrangement joins TRBV6-6 to TRBJ2-6; D remains ambiguous. There are 15 residues in the CDR3. The V gene's germline CDR1 is MNHNY and CDR2 SVGAGI (reference sequence). Trimming shortened V by 5 bases and J by 3 bases, and 11 bases separated the two germline ends. In DNA form, the CDR3 reads TGTGCCAGCAGTGCCCAGGAGCGTGGGGCCAACGTCCTGACTTTC. This translates into CASSAQERGANVLTF.